This passage covers 6 T cell receptor beta chains from one sample sequenced in a study of regulatory T cells in long-lasting Graves disease. The authors built TCR beta libraries using iRepertoire HTBI primers and Arm-PCR of CDR3 regions. TCRdb independently ran MiXCR on the multiplex PCR reads; one entry per CDR3 protein. Of roughly 510,000 distinct CDR3 sequences in the sample, 16% were seen once. Time point of the sample: newly diagnosed GD, antithyroid drugs for less than 3 months. RNA from PBMCs was the source of the TCR library. The data were also submitted as part of a second study, on T cells in Graves' hyperthyroidism and ophthalmopathy.

The sample consisted of peripheral blood mononuclear cells (PBMCs), taken at new diagnosis, from a patient treated with antithyroid drugs. The receptors originated from a man aged 18-30 years with Graves disease.

This clonotype was observed a handful of times. CDR3: CASSLNREYEQYF. The CDR3 DNA sequence: TGTGCCAGCAGTCTGAATAGGGAGTACGAGCAGTACTTC. The V and J genes are TRBV27 and TRBJ2-7; a possible D gene is TRBD2 (5 bases). This CDR3 has 13 residues. CDR1 is MNHEY, CDR2 SMNVEV, per germline (reference sequence). Trimming removed 5 bases at V and 4 bases at J, with 12 bases between.

This clonotype was found many times. The chain uses TRBV20-1 and TRBJ2-5, with 9 bases fitting TRBD1. V shed 5 bases, J shed 13 bases, and the junction held 8 bases outside the gene matches. This CDR3 contains 11 residues. Germline V CDR1 and CDR2: DFQATT, SNEGSKA (reference sequence). The CDR3 nucleotides read TGCAGTGCTCACCCACAGGGGGCGACGTACTTC. It codes for CSAHPQGATYF.

This clonotype was recorded at least ten times. The chain links TRBV6-1 to TRBJ2-1; 7 bases agree with TRBD2. The V segment lost 5 bases and the J segment 0 bases; nucleotides outside the gene matches: 7. Germline V gene lookup returns CDR1 MNHNS and CDR2 SASEGT. The CDR3 is made up of 16 amino acids. CDR3 DNA sequence: TGTGCCAGCAGTACAGCAACTAGCGCCTCCTACAATGAGCAGTTCTTC. It translates to CASSTATSASYNEQFF.

The chain carries TRBV19 and TRBJ2-5, with TRBD2 matching over 14 bases. The germline CDR1 and CDR2 sequences are LNHDA and SQIVND (reference sequence). J was trimmed by 2 bases and V by 6 bases; bases with no gene match: 2. The CDR3 is 15 amino acids. The CDR3 loop is CASSGLAGGQETQYF. In DNA, the CDR3 is TGTGCCAGTAGCGGACTAGCGGGGGGACAAGAGACCCAGTACTTC.

This clonotype was detected ten times or more. The V gene is TRBV10-3, the J gene TRBJ2-7; D might be TRBD1 or TRBD2, each matching 5 bases. The germline V and J ends were trimmed by 4 bases and 4 bases, with 20 bases remaining between them. The CDR3 covers 16 residues. The germline gives CDR1 ENHRY, CDR2 SYGVKD. The CDR3 loop reads CAISVPTGPGRYEQYF. DNA of the CDR3: TGTGCCATCAGTGTGCCTACGGGACCTGGCCGTTACGAGCAGTACTTC.

Turning to this clonotype: A much larger clone differs by one base, so this may be a read error. This chain joins TRBV24-1 and TRBJ1-2; 8 bases align to TRBD1. CDR3 length: 13 residues. Germline V gene sequence: CDR1 KGHDR, CDR2 SFDVKD. V shed 4 bases, J shed 3 bases, and the junction held 0 bases outside the gene matches. The CDR3 reads CATSEQGDYGYTF. The CDR3 DNA sequence: TGTGCCACCAGTGAACAGGGGGACTATGGCTACACCTTC.